These 14 T cell receptor beta chains share one sample of origin, sequenced in a study of technical replicates of blood from four donors. The method was immunoSEQ multiplex PCR; TCRdb's version includes in-frame clones alone and lacks a portion of them. The repertoire has tens of thousands of clones, 85% to 90% of them found once; the top ten carry 4.6%. Sequencing input: PBMCs. The origin of the receptors is a human donor in good health. Some clones in this sample may be carry-over from other donors' samples.

The chain carries TRBV30 and TRBJ2-3; weak D call: TRBD2 (7 bases). Germline V CDR1 and CDR2: GTSNPN, SVGIG (reference sequence). The CDR3 consists of 16 residues. Trimming stripped 0 bases from V and 5 bases from J, with 18 bases between. CDR3 residues: CAWSVRGGGREDTQYF. DNA of the CDR3: TGTGCCTGGAGTGTACGGGGAGGGGGAAGGGAAGATACGCAGTATTTT.

V usage is TRBV7-2 and J usage is TRBJ2-7; TRBD2 matches at 13 bases. Germline assignment: CDR1 SGHTA and CDR2 FQGNSA. V shed 5 bases, J shed 0 bases, and the junction held 7 bases outside the gene matches. The CDR3 is 17 amino acids. The CDR3 DNA sequence: TGTGCCAGCAGCCCGCGGGGACTAGCGGGACGCTCCTACGAGCAGTACTTC. Its translation is CASSPRGLAGRSYEQYF.

The DNA of the CDR3 is TGCGCCAGCAGCTTGACTAGCGGCCAAGAGACCCAGTACTTC. Protein sequence: CASSLTSGQETQYF. The V call is TRBV5-1, the J call TRBJ2-5; 8 positions agree with TRBD2. The CDR3 spans 14 residues. Looked up from germline, CDR1 is SGHRS and CDR2 is YFSETQ. V lost 1 base, J lost 1 base, and 0 bases stayed unmatched.

This chain uses TRBV11-1 with TRBJ2-7; D is unclear. CDR3 size: 12 residues. V lost 1 base and J 4 bases, leaving 5 bases between the germline ends. Germline CDR1 reads SGHAT; CDR2 reads FQDESV (reference sequence). CDR3 DNA sequence: TGTGCCAGCAGCTTAGACGGTTACGAGCAGTACTTC. This encodes CASSLDGYEQYF.

The chain joins TRBV7-2 to TRBJ2-1; 11 nucleotides agree with TRBD2. Per germline, CDR1 SGHTA and CDR2 FQGNSA. The length of the CDR3 is 14 residues. J gave up 7 bases and V 8 bases, and 7 bases lay outside the gene matches. The CDR3: CASAPSGGTNEQFF. The CDR3 DNA reads TGTGCCAGCGCCCCTAGCGGGGGGACGAATGAGCAGTTCTTC.

The chain employs TRBV5-1 and TRBJ2-1, with D possibly being TRBD1 (6 bases). The CDR3 covers 15 residues. Trimming pared 0 bases from V and 2 bases from J, leaving 9 bases between. Germline CDR1 SGHRS, CDR2 YFSETQ. CDR3 in DNA: TGCGCCAGCAGCTTGGTCGGGGACACCTACAATGAGCAGTTCTTC. Translation gives CASSLVGDTYNEQFF.

The chain uses TRBV30 and TRBJ2-5; D not certain. This CDR3 spans 13 amino acids. Trimming stripped 1 base from V and 4 bases from J, with 10 bases between. CDR1 and CDR2 (germline): GTSNPN, SVGIG (reference sequence). The CDR3 bases are TGTGCCTGGAGTGGTGTTGCGTCAGAGACCCAGTACTTC. Protein sequence: CAWSGVASETQYF.

The chain combines TRBV7-9 with TRBJ1-2; D not certain. CDR3 size: 13 residues. Germline loops: CDR1 SEHNR, CDR2 FQNEAQ (reference sequence). The germline V and J ends were trimmed by 1 base and 7 bases, with 10 bases remaining between them. DNA of the CDR3: TGTGCCAGCAGCTTAGTCCGGGGTGGTGGCTACACCTTC. Residues: CASSLVRGGGYTF.

The chain links TRBV5-1 to TRBJ1-4; weak D call: TRBD1 (5 bases). The germline V gene has CDR1 SGHRS and CDR2 YFSETQ. V was trimmed by 4 bases and J by 4 bases, leaving 17 bases between them. The CDR3 has 16 amino acids. The CDR3 sequence: CASSAFQGALNEKLFF. The CDR3 DNA follows: TGCGCCAGCAGCGCATTCCAAGGGGCTCTTAATGAAAAACTGTTTTTT.

The chain has TRBV6-5 and TRBJ1-1; D is unresolved. The V gene's germline CDR1 is MNHEY and CDR2 SVGAGI. The CDR3 has 10 amino acids. The V end was cut by 10 bases, the J end by 8 bases, with 11 bases between. CDR3 nucleotides: TGTGCCACCTGTCCACACGAAGCTTTCTTT. Translation: CATCPHEAFF.

The V gene is TRBV4-3, the J gene TRBJ1-5; 8 positions agree with TRBD1. The CDR3 is 15 residues long. The V gene end was trimmed by 3 bases and the J gene end by 6 bases; junction bases not matched to a gene: 7. From germline, CDR1 is LGHNA and CDR2 YSLEER. The CDR3 spells CASSQTDRGGQPQHF. CDR3 in DNA: TGCGCCAGCAGCCAGACCGACAGGGGCGGTCAGCCCCAGCATTTT.

The rearrangement uses TRBV15 and TRBJ2-5; 8 bases map to TRBD2. The CDR3 runs to 13 residues. CDR1 and CDR2 (germline): LNHNV, YYDKDF (reference sequence). V trimming: 6 bases; J trimming: 3 bases; junction bases outside the gene matches: 3. As DNA, the CDR3 is TGTGCCACCAGGCGAGCGGGGGAAGAGACCCAGTACTTC. Translating gives CATRRAGEETQYF. Full variable domain (missing parts from reference TRBV15 and TRBJ2-5): DAMVIQNPRYQVTQFGKPVTLSCSQTLNHNVMYWYQQKSSQAPKLLFHYYDKDFNNEADTPDNFQSRRPNTSFCFLDIRSPGLGDTAMYLCATRRAGEETQYFGPGTRLLVL.

The chain has TRBV2 and TRBJ1-4, with D possibly being TRBD1 (6 bases). This CDR3 spans 14 amino acids. Germline-derived CDR1 and CDR2 are SNHLY and FYNNEI. Trimming cost V 6 bases and J 5 bases, with 13 bases left between them. The CDR3 sequence: CASRETGLNEKLFF. The CDR3, as DNA: TGTGCCAGCAGAGAAACAGGGTTAAATGAAAAACTGTTTTTT.

This sequence joins TRBV9 and TRBJ2-1; D is undetermined. Trimming took off 1 base at V and 8 bases at J, with 16 bases between the two ends. From germline, CDR1 is SGDLS and CDR2 YYNGEE. This CDR3 contains 15 residues. The CDR3 sequence is CASSVNNGLVDEQFF. CDR3 in DNA: TGTGCCAGCAGCGTAAACAATGGGCTGGTGGATGAGCAGTTCTTC.